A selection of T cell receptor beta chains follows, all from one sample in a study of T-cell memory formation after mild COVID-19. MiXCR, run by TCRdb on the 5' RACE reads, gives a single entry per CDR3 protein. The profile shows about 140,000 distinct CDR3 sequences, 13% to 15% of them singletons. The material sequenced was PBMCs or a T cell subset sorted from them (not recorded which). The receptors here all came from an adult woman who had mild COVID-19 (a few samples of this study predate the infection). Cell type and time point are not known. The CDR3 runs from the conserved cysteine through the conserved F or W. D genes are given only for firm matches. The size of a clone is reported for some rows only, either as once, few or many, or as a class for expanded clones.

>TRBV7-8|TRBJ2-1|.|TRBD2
CASSQSREVELF
TGTGCCAGCAGCCAGTCGCGGGAGGTTGAGCTCTTC
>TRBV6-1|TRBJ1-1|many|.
CASSPPGSPEAFF
TGTGCCAGCAGTCCCCCAGGGAGCCCTGAAGCTTTCTTT
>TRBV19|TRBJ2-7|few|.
CASSIIATAPYEQYF
TGTGCCAGTAGTATCATAGCGACAGCCCCCTACGAGCAGTACTTC
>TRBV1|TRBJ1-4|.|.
CTSSQDPRREKLFF
TGCACCAGCAGCCAAGATCCTAGACGCGAAAAACTGTTTTTT
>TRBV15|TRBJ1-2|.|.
CATSREGGGAPGF
TGTGCCACCAGCAGAGAAGGAGGGGGGGCGCCGGGCTTC
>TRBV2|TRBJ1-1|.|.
CASSDWAEAFF
TGTGCCAGCAGTGACTGGGCGGAAGCTTTCTTT
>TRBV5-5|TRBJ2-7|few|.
CASSPLIDRSTCF
TGTGCCAGCAGCCCACTTATAGACAGGTCCACCTGCTTC
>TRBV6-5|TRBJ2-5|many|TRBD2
CASRSGLAGGKIRETQYF
TGTGCCAGCAGATCGGGACTAGCGGGAGGGAAAATTAGGGAGACCCAGTACTTC
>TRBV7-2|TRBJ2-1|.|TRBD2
CASSHGLAGESEVYPYNEQFF
TGTGCCAGCAGCCACGGACTAGCGGGAGAGAGTGAGGTTTATCCATACAATGAGCAGTTCTTC
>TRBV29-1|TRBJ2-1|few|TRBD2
CSVVGRGYNEQFF
TGCAGCGTTGTCGGGAGGGGCTACAATGAGCAGTTCTTC
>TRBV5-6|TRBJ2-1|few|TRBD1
CASSWGDRGYDEQFF
TGTGCCAGCAGCTGGGGGGACAGGGGGTACGATGAGCAGTTCTTC
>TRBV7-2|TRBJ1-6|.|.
CASSSWLDTPLHF
TGTGCCAGCAGCTCTTGGCTAGATACACCCCTCCACTTT
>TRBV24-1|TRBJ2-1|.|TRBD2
CATSDRTSRSHNEQFF
TGTGCCACCAGTGACCGGACTAGTCGGAGCCACAATGAGCAGTTCTTC
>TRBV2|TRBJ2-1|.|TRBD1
CATPGTGANEQFF
TGTGCCACCCCCGGGACAGGGGCCAATGAGCAGTTCTTC
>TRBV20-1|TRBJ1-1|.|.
CSARGGDTEAFF
TGCAGTGCTAGAGGGGGGGACACTGAAGCTTTCTTT
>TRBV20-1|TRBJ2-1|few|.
CSARRDRFSYNEQFF
TGCAGTGCTAGACGCGACAGGTTCTCCTACAATGAGCAGTTCTTC
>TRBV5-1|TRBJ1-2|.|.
CASSLDVNYGYTF
TGCGCCAGCAGCTTGGATGTCAACTATGGCTACACCTTC
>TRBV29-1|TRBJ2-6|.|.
CSVEEWVTWDTPNSGANVLTF
TGCAGCGTTGAAGAGTGGGTTACGTGGGACACTCCGAACTCTGGGGCCAACGTCCTGACTTTC
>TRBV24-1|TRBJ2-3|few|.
CATSLGGSTDTQYF
TGTGCCACCAGCTTAGGGGGTAGCACAGATACGCAGTATTTT
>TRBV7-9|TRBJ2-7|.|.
CASSPSGLPYEQYF
TGTGCCAGCAGCCCTTCCGGACTACCCTACGAGCAGTACTTC
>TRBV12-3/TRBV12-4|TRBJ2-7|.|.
CASSLPGVYEQYF
TGTGCCAGCAGCCTTCCAGGGGTCTACGAGCAGTACTTC
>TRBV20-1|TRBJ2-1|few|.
CSASNRYNEQFF
TGCAGTGCTAGTAACCGCTACAATGAGCAGTTCTTC